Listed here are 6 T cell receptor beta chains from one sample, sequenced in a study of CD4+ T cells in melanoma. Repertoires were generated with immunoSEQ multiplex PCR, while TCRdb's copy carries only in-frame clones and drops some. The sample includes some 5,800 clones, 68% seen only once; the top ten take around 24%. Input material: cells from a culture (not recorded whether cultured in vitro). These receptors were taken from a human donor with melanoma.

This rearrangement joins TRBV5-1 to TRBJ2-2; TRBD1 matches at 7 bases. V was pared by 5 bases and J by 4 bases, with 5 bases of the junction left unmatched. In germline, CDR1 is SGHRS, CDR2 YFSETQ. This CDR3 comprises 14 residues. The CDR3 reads CASSADRSTGELFF. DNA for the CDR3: TGCGCCAGCAGTGCGGACAGGAGCACCGGGGAGCTGTTTTTT.

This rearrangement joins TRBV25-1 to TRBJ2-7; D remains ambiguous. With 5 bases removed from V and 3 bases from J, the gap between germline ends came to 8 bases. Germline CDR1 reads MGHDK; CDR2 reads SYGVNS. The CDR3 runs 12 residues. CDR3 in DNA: TGTGCCAGCAGTAGTGTGGGCTACGAGCAGTACTTC. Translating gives CASSSVGYEQYF.

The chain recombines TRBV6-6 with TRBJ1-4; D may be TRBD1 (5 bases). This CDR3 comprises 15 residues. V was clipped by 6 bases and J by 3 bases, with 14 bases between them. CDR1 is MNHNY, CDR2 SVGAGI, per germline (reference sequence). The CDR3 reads CASRDRGASNEKLFF. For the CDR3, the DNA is TGTGCCAGCAGGGACCGGGGCGCCTCTAATGAAAAACTGTTTTTT.

CDR3 sequence: CASSLVGDRSAGNTIYF. CDR3 bases: TGCGCCAGCAGCTTGGTGGGAGACAGATCAGCTGGAAACACCATATATTTT. The chain is built from TRBV5-1 and TRBJ1-3, with D possibly TRBD1 on 5 matching bases. Germline V CDR1 and CDR2: SGHRS, YFSETQ. The CDR3 covers 17 residues. Trimming removed 0 bases at V and 2 bases at J, with 15 bases between.

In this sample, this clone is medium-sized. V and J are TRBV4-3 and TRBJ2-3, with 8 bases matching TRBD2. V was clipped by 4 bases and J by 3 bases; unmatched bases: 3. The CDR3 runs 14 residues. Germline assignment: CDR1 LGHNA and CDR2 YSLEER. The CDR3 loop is CASSPGGATDTQYF. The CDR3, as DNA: TGCGCCAGCAGCCCCGGGGGGGCGACAGATACGCAGTATTTT.

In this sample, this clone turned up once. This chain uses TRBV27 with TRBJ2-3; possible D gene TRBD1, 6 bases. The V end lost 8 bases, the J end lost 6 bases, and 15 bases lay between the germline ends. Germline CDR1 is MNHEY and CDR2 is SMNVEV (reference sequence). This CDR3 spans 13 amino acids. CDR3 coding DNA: TGTGCCAGCCGTGTGGGGGCGAGGGATACGCAGTATTTT. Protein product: CASRVGARDTQYF.